This T cell receptor beta chain was captured in a study of blood T cell repertoires in COVID-19. Study details: Samples came from the United States, Italy and Spain, spanning acute and convalescent COVID-19. From T cells, B-cell-depleted T cells, or PBMCs came the material, which was cDNA or gDNA.

Study processing details: Using reference gene primer amplification, nucleated cell counts were estimated. The assay was immunoSEQ multiplex PCR, and TCRdb's table has in-frame clones only and misses some. Clone size and V and J calls were adopted from that table, with D and trimming inferred from the DNA. The sample has roughly 54,000 clones, under 90% seen once. The CDR3 extends over 15 amino acids. CDR1 is MNHEY and CDR2 is SVGEGT in the germline V gene. J gave up 3 bases and V 6 bases, and 7 bases lay outside the gene matches. The sequenced material came from peripheral blood. The gene calls are TRBV6-2 or TRBV6-3 and TRBJ2-3; 9 nucleotides match TRBD2. This TCR was recovered from a man over 45 with acute or convalescent COVID-19. The DNA of the CDR3 is TGTGCCAGCAGCCTGCAGACTAGCGGTACAGATACGCAGTATTTT. Protein product: CASSLQTSGTDTQYF.